Listed here is a single T cell receptor (beta chain). Its antigen is not known. One entry per CDR3 protein results from TCRdb running MiXCR on the 5' RACE reads. Counted here are 300,000 to 400,000 distinct CDR3 sequences, 20% to 25% occurring once; the ten biggest clones make up roughly 16%. The CDR3 totals 15 residues. The V end lost 6 bases, the J end lost 2 bases, and 20 bases lay between the germline ends. Germline lookup yields CDR1 DFQATT and CDR2 SNEGSKA (reference sequence). The source of the sample is a study of CD8 T cells in ankylosing spondylitis. General study results and limits: Among TCR beta sequences, a motif of 7 to 9 highly homologous variants appeared characteristic of ankylosing spondylitis blood.

Sequencing was carried out using blood, either unsorted or a sorted T cell fraction (not recorded which). The chain recombines TRBV20-1 with TRBJ2-7; either TRBD1 or TRBD2 may supply D (5 bases each). The TCR comes from a male donor with ankylosing spondylitis. In DNA form, the CDR3 reads TGCAGTGCGAACCCCGCCGGGGCTCCCGCCTACGAGCAGTACTTC. Protein: CSANPAGAPAYEQYF.